This TCR beta chain was documented in a study of vaccination and CD4 T cells after COVID-19. Study-level information: In the convalescent group, nasal swab PCR was SARS-CoV-2 positive; some 10 cases were mild and one severe. Timing of post-vaccine sample collection was a median about 72 days after dose two, with a range of 14 to 241. Study results and limitations: The median proportion of reactive clones detected only post-vaccination in convalescent patients was around 86%.

TCRdb re-called the PCR reads through MiXCR, storing one row per CDR3 protein. The sample holds 15,000 to 20,000 distinct CDR3 sequences; 50% to 65% are singletons and the top ten take 1.1%. A few counts support this clonotype. Its antigen is still unknown. Germline CDR1 reads SGHVS; CDR2 reads FNYEAQ. The CDR3 is made up of 15 amino acids. V lost 0 bases and J 5 bases, leaving 13 bases between the germline ends. The V gene is TRBV7-6, the J gene TRBJ1-1, with a weak D call TRBD1 (5 bases). The source of this sequence is a human donor who had recovered from COVID-19. Sequencing used CD4+ T cells from blood, obtained after SARS-CoV-2 vaccination. The CDR3 loop reads CASSLAGQGRTEAFF. In nucleotides, the CDR3 is TGTGCCAGCAGCTTAGCGGGTCAGGGACGGACTGAAGCTTTCTTT. Filled out from reference TRBV7-6 and TRBJ1-1, the complete variable domain reads GAGVSQSPRYKVTKRGQDVALRCDPISGHVSLYWYRQALGQGPEFLTYFNYEAQQDKSGLPNDRFSAERPEGSISTLTIQRTEQRDSAMYRCASSLAGQGRTEAFFGQGTRLTVV.